The rows below give T cell receptor beta chains drawn from one sample of a study of T cell responses to AZD1222 COVID-19 vaccine. Libraries were prepared by immunoSEQ multiplex PCR; TCRdb keeps only in-frame clonotypes and omits some of them. Found here are some 150,000 clones, 65% to 90% of them singletons; the top ten hold more than 7.5%. The sequencing here drew on peripheral blood, taken 28 days after the second dose of the MenACWY control vaccine. The receptors derive from an adult who received the MenACWY meningococcal vaccine as a control. The CDR3 runs from the conserved cysteine through the conserved F or W. A D gene is named only where the DNA matches it firmly. Expanded clones get a size class; other rows say once, few or many, or leave the size out.

len: 15; j_gene: TRBJ2-5; v_gene: TRBV5-1; abundance: .; d_gene: TRBD2; CDR3nt: TGCGCCAGCAGCCGCGGGACTAGCGGGAGGGAGACCCAGTACTTC; CDR3aa: CASSRGTSGRETQYF
len: 15; j_gene: TRBJ2-7; v_gene: TRBV15; abundance: .; d_gene: .; CDR3nt: TGTGCCACCAGCATGGGGTCCTCCTTCGGGTACGAGCAGTACTTC; CDR3aa: CATSMGSSFGYEQYF
len: 11; j_gene: TRBJ2-7; v_gene: TRBV6-5; abundance: .; d_gene: .; CDR3nt: TGTGCCAGCAGTATCCAGGGTGGGCAGTACTTC; CDR3aa: CASSIQGGQYF
len: 13; j_gene: TRBJ1-2; v_gene: TRBV2; abundance: .; d_gene: TRBD1; CDR3nt: TGTGCCAGCACTGACAGGGAATCATATGGCTACACCTTC; CDR3aa: CASTDRESYGYTF
len: 14; j_gene: TRBJ2-1; v_gene: TRBV7-3; abundance: few; d_gene: TRBD2; CDR3nt: TGTGCCAGCAGCTTTAGCGGGAGGGGCAATGAGCAGTTCTTC; CDR3aa: CASSFSGRGNEQFF
len: 15; j_gene: TRBJ1-4; v_gene: TRBV18; abundance: .; d_gene: TRBD1; CDR3nt: TGTGCCAGCTCAGTACCCGGGACAGGGATTGAAAAACTGTTTTTT; CDR3aa: CASSVPGTGIEKLFF
len: 14; j_gene: TRBJ1-5; v_gene: TRBV10-3; abundance: .; d_gene: TRBD1; CDR3nt: TGTGCCATCAGTGCCGGGACAGGGGATCAGCCCCAGCATTTT; CDR3aa: CAISAGTGDQPQHF
len: 11; j_gene: TRBJ2-4; v_gene: TRBV30; abundance: .; d_gene: .; CDR3nt: TGTGCCTGGAGTGTACAGAACATTCAGTACTTC; CDR3aa: CAWSVQNIQYF
len: 15; j_gene: TRBJ2-7; v_gene: TRBV14; abundance: .; d_gene: TRBD1; CDR3nt: TGTGCCAGCAGCCAGAACCGGGACAGCACCTACGAGCAGTACTTC; CDR3aa: CASSQNRDSTYEQYF
len: 12; j_gene: TRBJ2-7; v_gene: TRBV3-1/TRBV3-2; abundance: .; d_gene: TRBD1; CDR3nt: TGTGCCAGCAGCCAGTCTACAGGGACAGGGGAGTTC; CDR3aa: CASSQSTGTGEF
len: 20; j_gene: TRBJ1-2; v_gene: TRBV28; abundance: .; d_gene: .; CDR3nt: TGTGCCAGCTCCCTAACCGCGGACGGCAACGCGAAAGGGGGAAACTATGGCTACACCTTC; CDR3aa: CASSLTADGNAKGGNYGYTF
len: 12; j_gene: TRBJ2-7; v_gene: TRBV5-6; abundance: few; d_gene: .; CDR3nt: TGTGCCAGCAGGGACAGTCATACCGAGCAGTACTTC; CDR3aa: CASRDSHTEQYF
len: 15; j_gene: TRBJ1-4; v_gene: TRBV11-2; abundance: .; d_gene: .; CDR3nt: TGTGCCAGCAGCTTCACCGGGTCAGCTAATGAAAAACTGTTTTTT; CDR3aa: CASSFTGSANEKLFF
len: 13; j_gene: TRBJ2-5; v_gene: TRBV7-9; abundance: .; d_gene: .; CDR3nt: TGTGCCAGCATCCGAGGGCCAGAAGAGACCCAGTACTTC; CDR3aa: CASIRGPEETQYF
len: 14; j_gene: TRBJ1-1; v_gene: TRBV5-4; abundance: .; d_gene: .; CDR3nt: TGTGCCAGCAGCTTGGTAACAAGGAACACTGAAGCTTTCTTT; CDR3aa: CASSLVTRNTEAFF
len: 15; j_gene: TRBJ2-7; v_gene: TRBV6-5; abundance: .; d_gene: TRBD2; CDR3nt: TGTGCCAGCAGTTACGGGGGGGAGAGGGCCTACGAGCAGTACTTC; CDR3aa: CASSYGGERAYEQYF
len: 15; j_gene: TRBJ2-5; v_gene: TRBV11-1; abundance: .; d_gene: .; CDR3nt: TGTGCCAGCAGCTTAGCAGGGGTTGGAGAAGAGACCCAGTACTTC; CDR3aa: CASSLAGVGEETQYF
len: 11; j_gene: TRBJ2-3; v_gene: TRBV6-5; abundance: .; d_gene: .; CDR3nt: TGTGCCAGCACCCCTGCAGATACGCAGTATTTT; CDR3aa: CASTPADTQYF
len: 15; j_gene: TRBJ1-1; v_gene: TRBV7-2; abundance: .; d_gene: TRBD1; CDR3nt: TGTGCCAGCAGCAAATACAGGGGAGGGAACACTGAAGCTTTCTTT; CDR3aa: CASSKYRGGNTEAFF
len: 16; j_gene: TRBJ1-4; v_gene: TRBV7-9; abundance: many; d_gene: TRBD1; CDR3nt: TGTGCCAGCAGCTTGGGCTCGGGACAGCCTAATGAAAAACTGTTTTTT; CDR3aa: CASSLGSGQPNEKLFF
len: 13; j_gene: TRBJ1-6; v_gene: TRBV27; abundance: .; d_gene: TRBD1; CDR3nt: TGTGCCAGCAGTGGACAGGGGGATTCACCCCTCCACTTT; CDR3aa: CASSGQGDSPLHF
len: 13; j_gene: TRBJ1-1; v_gene: TRBV24-1; abundance: .; d_gene: .; CDR3nt: TGTGCCACCAGTGCGGGGTGGAACACTGAAGCTTTCTTT; CDR3aa: CATSAGWNTEAFF
len: 14; j_gene: TRBJ1-2; v_gene: TRBV19; abundance: .; d_gene: TRBD1; CDR3nt: TGTGCCAGTAGTTCCAGACAGGGGTACTATGGCTACACCTTC; CDR3aa: CASSSRQGYYGYTF
len: 13; j_gene: TRBJ1-5; v_gene: TRBV4-1; abundance: few; d_gene: .; CDR3nt: TGCGCCAGCAGCATCGAAGGGGCCCAGCCCCAGCATTTT; CDR3aa: CASSIEGAQPQHF
len: 13; j_gene: TRBJ2-7; v_gene: TRBV18; abundance: few; d_gene: .; CDR3nt: TGTGCCAGCTCACCCACGTACGGCTACGAGCAGTACTTC; CDR3aa: CASSPTYGYEQYF
len: 15; j_gene: TRBJ1-1; v_gene: TRBV20-1; abundance: .; d_gene: TRBD1; CDR3nt: TGCAGTGCTAGTGGGGCAGGGGGCCGGTTAAAGGAAGCTTTCTTT; CDR3aa: CSASGAGGRLKEAFF
len: 13; j_gene: TRBJ2-3; v_gene: TRBV2; abundance: .; d_gene: .; CDR3nt: TGTGCCAGCCACAGCGGCCCGAGGGATACGCAGTATTTT; CDR3aa: CASHSGPRDTQYF
len: 15; j_gene: TRBJ1-1; v_gene: TRBV7-8; abundance: .; d_gene: .; CDR3nt: TGTGCCAGCAGCCCGTTTAGGGGGGGCCGAACTGAAGCTTTCTTT; CDR3aa: CASSPFRGGRTEAFF
len: 14; j_gene: TRBJ2-3; v_gene: TRBV27; abundance: .; d_gene: TRBD2; CDR3nt: TGTGCCAGCAGCCTAGCGGGAGCCACAGATACGCAGTATTTT; CDR3aa: CASSLAGATDTQYF
len: 14; j_gene: TRBJ1-2; v_gene: TRBV19; abundance: .; d_gene: TRBD1; CDR3nt: TGTGCCAGTAGTATTGGGACAGGGAAAAGGAGCTACACCTTC; CDR3aa: CASSIGTGKRSYTF
len: 14; j_gene: TRBJ1-6; v_gene: TRBV10-3; abundance: once; d_gene: .; CDR3nt: TGTGCCATCAGTGAAGGACAGCCAAATTCACCCCTCCACTTT; CDR3aa: CAISEGQPNSPLHF
len: 16; j_gene: TRBJ2-5; v_gene: TRBV5-1; abundance: .; d_gene: .; CDR3nt: TGCGCCAGCAGTCTGGACGGCCGGGCTTATCAAGAGACCCAGTACTTC; CDR3aa: CASSLDGRAYQETQYF
len: 15; j_gene: TRBJ1-2; v_gene: TRBV6-5; abundance: .; d_gene: .; CDR3nt: TGTGCCAGCAGTACCCCCCGACGGGGTAACTATGGCTACACCTTC; CDR3aa: CASSTPRRGNYGYTF
len: 12; j_gene: TRBJ2-1; v_gene: TRBV9; abundance: .; d_gene: TRBD1; CDR3nt: TGTGCCAGCAGCGGAACAGGGGAAGGGCAGTTCTTC; CDR3aa: CASSGTGEGQFF
len: 15; j_gene: TRBJ2-3; v_gene: TRBV5-1; abundance: .; d_gene: TRBD2; CDR3nt: TGCGCCAGCAGCTTGGGGCGCGGGGGGACAGATACGCAGTATTTT; CDR3aa: CASSLGRGGTDTQYF
len: 14; j_gene: TRBJ2-1; v_gene: TRBV14; abundance: .; d_gene: TRBD1; CDR3nt: TGTGCCAGCAGCCTTTACATACAGGGGTATGAGCAGTTCTTC; CDR3aa: CASSLYIQGYEQFF
len: 16; j_gene: TRBJ2-5; v_gene: TRBV4-2; abundance: .; d_gene: .; CDR3nt: TGTGCCAGCAGCCAAGATCCGGGGGAGGCTTGGGAGACCCAGTACTTC; CDR3aa: CASSQDPGEAWETQYF
len: 14; j_gene: TRBJ2-3; v_gene: TRBV2; abundance: .; d_gene: .; CDR3nt: TGTGCCAGCAGTCCGGGCCGCGGGGAAGATACGCAGTATTTT; CDR3aa: CASSPGRGEDTQYF
len: 15; j_gene: TRBJ1-2; v_gene: TRBV28; abundance: .; d_gene: .; CDR3nt: TGTGCCAGCAATACGGCAGGGAGAGGGGGCTATGGCTACACCTTC; CDR3aa: CASNTAGRGGYGYTF
len: 14; j_gene: TRBJ2-3; v_gene: TRBV5-1; abundance: .; d_gene: TRBD1; CDR3nt: TGCGCCAGCACACAGGGGGCGAGGCGAGATACGCAGTATTTT; CDR3aa: CASTQGARRDTQYF
len: 14; j_gene: TRBJ1-2; v_gene: TRBV7-2; abundance: once; d_gene: TRBD1; CDR3nt: TGTGCCAGCAGCACCCGGACAGGGGACTATGGCTACACCTTC; CDR3aa: CASSTRTGDYGYTF
len: 12; j_gene: TRBJ2-1; v_gene: TRBV29-1; abundance: .; d_gene: TRBD1; CDR3nt: TGCAGCGTTGAAGGCCAGGGGGCTGGGCAGTTCTTC; CDR3aa: CSVEGQGAGQFF
len: 14; j_gene: TRBJ2-5; v_gene: TRBV7-2; abundance: few; d_gene: TRBD1; CDR3nt: TGTGCCAGCAGCCCTACAGGGGTCTCAGAGACCCAGTACTTC; CDR3aa: CASSPTGVSETQYF
len: 14; j_gene: TRBJ1-4; v_gene: TRBV7-2; abundance: once; d_gene: .; CDR3nt: TGTGCCAGCAGCTCGACAGGCCTTAATGAAAAACTGTTTTTT; CDR3aa: CASSSTGLNEKLFF
len: 16; j_gene: TRBJ1-1; v_gene: TRBV14; abundance: .; d_gene: .; CDR3nt: TGTGCCAGCAGCCAAGATATGGGGGAGGGGACCACTGAAGCTTTCTTT; CDR3aa: CASSQDMGEGTTEAFF
len: 16; j_gene: TRBJ2-3; v_gene: TRBV20-1; abundance: once; d_gene: TRBD2; CDR3nt: TGCAGTGCTAGTAATGTGGCGGGGGGCTACACAGATACGCAGTATTTT; CDR3aa: CSASNVAGGYTDTQYF